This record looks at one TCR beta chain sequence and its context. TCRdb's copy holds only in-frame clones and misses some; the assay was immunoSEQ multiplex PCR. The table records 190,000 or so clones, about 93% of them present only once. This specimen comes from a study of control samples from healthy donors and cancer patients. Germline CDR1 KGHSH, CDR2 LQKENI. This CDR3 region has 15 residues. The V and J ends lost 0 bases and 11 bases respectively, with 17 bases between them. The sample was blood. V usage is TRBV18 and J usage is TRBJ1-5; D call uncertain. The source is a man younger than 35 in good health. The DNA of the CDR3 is TGTGCCAGCTCACCACCTAGGACCGAGTCAAGGTCCCAGCATTTT. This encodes CASSPPRTESRSQHF.